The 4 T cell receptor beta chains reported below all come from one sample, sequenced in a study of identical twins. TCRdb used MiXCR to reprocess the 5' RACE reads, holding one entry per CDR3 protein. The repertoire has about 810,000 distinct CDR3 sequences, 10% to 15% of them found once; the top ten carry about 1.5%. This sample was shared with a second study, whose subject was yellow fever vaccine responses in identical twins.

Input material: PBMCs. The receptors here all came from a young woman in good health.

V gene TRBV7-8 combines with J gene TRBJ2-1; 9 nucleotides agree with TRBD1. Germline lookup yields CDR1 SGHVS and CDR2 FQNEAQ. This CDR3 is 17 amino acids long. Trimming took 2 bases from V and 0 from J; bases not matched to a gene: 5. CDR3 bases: TGTGCCAGCAGCTTAATGCTGACAGGGGGCTCCTACAATGAGCAGTTCTTC. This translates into CASSLMLTGGSYNEQFF.

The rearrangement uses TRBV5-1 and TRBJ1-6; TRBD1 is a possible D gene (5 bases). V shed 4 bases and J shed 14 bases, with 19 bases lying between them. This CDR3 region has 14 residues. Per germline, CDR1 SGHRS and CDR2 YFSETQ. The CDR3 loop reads CASSTGDAGRSLHF. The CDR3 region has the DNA TGCGCCAGCAGCACGGGGGACGCGGGTCGATCCCTCCACTTT.

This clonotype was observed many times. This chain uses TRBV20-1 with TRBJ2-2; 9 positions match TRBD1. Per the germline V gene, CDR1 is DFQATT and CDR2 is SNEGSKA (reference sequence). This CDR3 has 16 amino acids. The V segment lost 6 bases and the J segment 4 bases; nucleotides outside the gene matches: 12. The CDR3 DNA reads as TGCAGTGCGAGGGACAGGGCTTACGAAATCACCGGGGAGCTGTTTTTT. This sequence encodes CSARDRAYEITGELFF.

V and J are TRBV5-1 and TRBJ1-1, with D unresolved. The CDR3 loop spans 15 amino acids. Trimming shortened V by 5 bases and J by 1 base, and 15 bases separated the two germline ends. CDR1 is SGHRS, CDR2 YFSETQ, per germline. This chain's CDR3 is CASRSGFLGNTEAFF. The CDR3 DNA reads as TGCGCCAGCAGGTCCGGGTTCCTCGGGAACACTGAAGCTTTCTTT.